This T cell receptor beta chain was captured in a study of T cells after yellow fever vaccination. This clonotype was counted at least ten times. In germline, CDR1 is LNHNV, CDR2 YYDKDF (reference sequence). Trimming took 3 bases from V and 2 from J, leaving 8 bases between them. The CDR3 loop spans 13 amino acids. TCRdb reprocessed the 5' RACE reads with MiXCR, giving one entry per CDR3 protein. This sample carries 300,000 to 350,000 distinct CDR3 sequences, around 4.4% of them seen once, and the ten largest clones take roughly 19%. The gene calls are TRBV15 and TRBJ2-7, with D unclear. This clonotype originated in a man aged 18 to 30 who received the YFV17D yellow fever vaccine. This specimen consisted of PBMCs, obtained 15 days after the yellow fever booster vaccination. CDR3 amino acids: CATSSRVTYEQYF. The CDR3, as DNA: TGTGCCACCAGCAGCCGGGTAACCTACGAGCAGTACTTC.